The 23 T cell receptor beta chains in this list originate from one sample, sequenced in a study of T cell repertoires in cytomegalovirus infection. TCRdb reprocessed the reads with MiXCR, giving one entry per CDR3 protein. Of just under 300,000 distinct CDR3 sequences detected, roughly a tenth appear once; the ten largest clones hold less than 3%. The material sequenced was PBMCs. Every receptor here comes from a human donor in good health (CMV status not recorded). Some clones in this sample may be carry-over from other donors' samples.

This clonotype was seen ten or more times. J is TRBJ2-7 and V is TRBV7-9, with a tentative D call TRBD2 (5 bases). V dropped 1 base and J dropped 6 bases, with 13 bases sitting between them. The CDR3 spans 14 residues. The germline CDR1 and CDR2 sequences are SEHNR and FQNEAQ (reference sequence). The CDR3 coding sequence is TGTGCCAGCAGCTTAGGGGCCTCTAGCAGCGAGCAGTACTTC. Its protein is CASSLGASSSEQYF.

A note on this clonotype: A read error is possible here, since a much larger clone lies one base away. V gene TRBV28 combines with J gene TRBJ2-4; TRBD1 is a possible D gene (5 bases). The CDR3 covers 15 residues. Germline V gives CDR1 MDHEN, CDR2 SYDVKM. V lost 7 bases, J lost 3 bases, and 16 bases lay in between. CDR3 coding DNA: TGTGCCAGCACTCTATCAGGGTCCGGCAAAAACATTCAGTACTTC. It yields the protein CASTLSGSGKNIQYF.

This clonotype was observed at least ten times. The chain recombines TRBV7-2 with TRBJ2-3, with D hard to call. Germline V gene lookup returns CDR1 SGHTA and CDR2 FQGNSA. The V end lost 5 bases, the J end lost 5 bases, and 8 bases lay between the germline ends. The CDR3 spans 12 residues. The CDR3 bases are TGTGCCAGCAGCCCAACAGTAGATACGCAGTATTTT. It translates to CASSPTVDTQYF. The complete variable domain, with remaining parts taken from reference TRBV7-2 and TRBJ2-3, reads GAGVSQSPSNKVTEKGKDVELRCDPISGHTALYWYRQSLGQGLEFLIYFQGNSAPDKSGLPSDRFSAERTGGSVSTLTIQRTQQEDSAVYLCASSPTVDTQYFGPGTRLTVL.

This clonotype was found many times. J is TRBJ2-3 and V is TRBV10-3, with 8 positions matching TRBD2. Germline V gene sequence: CDR1 ENHRY, CDR2 SYGVKD. CDR3 length: 15 amino acids. With V trimmed by 3 bases and J by 1 base, 3 bases remained unmatched. The CDR3 DNA sequence: TGTGCCATCAGTGACCGGGGGGGCCGCACAGATACGCAGTATTTT. This sequence encodes CAISDRGGRTDTQYF.

There are many counts of this clonotype. The CDR3 nucleotides read TGTGCCAGCAGCTTACTTCCGGGGACCTACAATGAGCAGTTCTTC. As protein: CASSLLPGTYNEQFF. The chain combines TRBV7-2 with TRBJ2-1; weak D call: TRBD2 (5 bases). The V and J ends lost 2 bases and 2 bases respectively, with 10 bases between them. The CDR3 spans 15 residues. The V gene's germline CDR1 is SGHTA and CDR2 FQGNSA.

This clonotype has at least ten counts. The chain has TRBV20-1 and TRBJ1-1; D perhaps matches TRBD1 (5 bases). In germline, CDR1 is DFQATT, CDR2 SNEGSKA (reference sequence). The CDR3 is 17 residues long. Trimming shortened V by 3 bases and J by 0 bases, and 20 bases separated the two germline ends. The CDR3 nucleotides are TGCAGTGCTAGCCCCGGGGCAGGGAGAACGATGAACACTGAAGCTTTCTTT. It encodes CSASPGAGRTMNTEAFF.

The chain links TRBV20-1 to TRBJ2-4; no clear D. Germline CDR1 is DFQATT and CDR2 is SNEGSKA (reference sequence). Trimming took 4 bases from V and 1 from J, leaving 8 bases between them. The CDR3 sequence is 13 residues long. In DNA, the CDR3 is TGCAGTGCTAAGGGTCTGGCCAAAAACATTCAGTACTTC. Translation: CSAKGLAKNIQYF.

This clonotype was found many times. CDR3 nucleotide sequence: TGCAGTGCAAGCCCGGGGCTTAGCAATCAGCCCCAGCATTTT. Residues: CSASPGLSNQPQHF. J is TRBJ1-5 and V is TRBV20-1, with D possibly TRBD1 on 5 matching bases. The V end lost 6 bases, the J end lost 0 bases, and 12 bases lay between the germline ends. The germline CDR1 and CDR2 sequences are DFQATT and SNEGSKA (reference sequence). The CDR3 has 14 amino acids.

This clonotype was detected ten times or more. The chain carries TRBV27 and TRBJ2-2; D is undetermined. There are 13 residues in the CDR3. Trimming took 1 base from V and 6 from J, leaving 6 bases between them. The germline V gene has CDR1 MNHEY and CDR2 SMNVEV (reference sequence). CDR3 region: CASSLLSAGELFF. The CDR3 DNA follows: TGTGCCAGCAGTTTATTGTCTGCCGGGGAGCTGTTTTTT.

About this clonotype itself: This clone may be a read error of a much larger clone one base away. This chain links TRBV20-1 with TRBJ1-1; D is perhaps TRBD1 (5 bases). The CDR3 runs 15 residues. Germline loops: CDR1 DFQATT, CDR2 SNEGSKA (reference sequence). The CDR3 bases are TGCAGTGCTATTTTTGGGGGTTCAATGAACACTAAAGCTTTCTTT. This sequence encodes CSAIFGGSMNTKAFF.

This clonotype was seen repeatedly, ten times or more. The CDR3 protein is CASSPGGLDIQYF. DNA of the CDR3: TGTGCCAGCAGCCCCGGGGGGTTGGACATTCAGTACTTC. The chain carries TRBV5-4 and TRBJ2-4, with TRBD2 identical over 7 bases. This CDR3 is 13 amino acids long. Germline CDR1 reads SGHNT; CDR2 reads YYREEE (reference sequence). V shed 4 bases and J 8 bases; nucleotides not matched to a gene: 6.

This chain connects TRBV24-1 to TRBJ2-1, with TRBD1 identical over 8 bases. Trimming took 6 bases from V and 8 from J; bases not matched to a gene: 8. The CDR3 consists of 14 residues. CDR1 and CDR2 from the germline V gene are KGHDR and SFDVKD. The DNA for the CDR3 is TGTGCCACCAGTATGAAACAGGGGGAGGATGAGCAGTTCTTC. This gives the protein CATSMKQGEDEQFF.

The sample holds many counts of this clonotype. The genes are TRBV29-1 and TRBJ2-2, with D maybe TRBD1 (6 bases). This CDR3 is built from 15 residues. Germline V gives CDR1 SQVTM, CDR2 ANQGSEA. Trimming shortened V by 4 bases and J by 0 bases, and 12 bases separated the two germline ends. The CDR3: CSVGTVYANTGELFF. Here the CDR3 DNA reads TGCAGCGTTGGGACAGTTTACGCGAACACCGGGGAGCTGTTTTTT.

There are many counts of this clonotype. The chain carries TRBV28 and TRBJ1-5; a weak D match, TRBD1 (6 bases). Germline V gives CDR1 MDHEN, CDR2 SYDVKM. The CDR3 runs 14 residues. Deletions cut 6 bases from V and 10 bases from J, with 19 bases between. The CDR3 DNA reads TGTGCCAGCAGCCCGCTCACAGGGAGAAGTCCCCAGCATTTT. It specifies CASSPLTGRSPQHF.

This chain uses TRBV5-1 with TRBJ2-5, with 7 positions matching TRBD1. Germline V gene sequence: CDR1 SGHRS, CDR2 YFSETQ. This CDR3 is 15 amino acids long. With V trimmed by 4 bases and J by 5 bases, 11 bases remained unmatched. The CDR3 loop reads CASSKGDSPAETQYF. The CDR3 DNA reads TGCGCCAGCAGCAAAGGGGACAGCCCTGCGGAGACCCAGTACTTC. The variable domain in full, completed from reference TRBV5-1 and TRBJ2-5, reads KAGVTQTPRYLIKTRGQQVTLSCSPISGHRSVSWYQQTPGQGLQFLFEYFSETQRNKGNFPGRFSGRQFSNSRSEMNVSTLELGDSALYLCASSKGDSPAETQYFGPGTRLLVL.

This clonotype was seen at least ten times. The rearrangement uses TRBV20-1 and TRBJ1-6; D is perhaps TRBD1 (5 bases). The germline V gene has CDR1 DFQATT and CDR2 SNEGSKA (reference sequence). The CDR3 extends over 19 amino acids. The ends were cut back, 0 bases at V and 0 bases at J, with 18 bases in the middle. The CDR3 loop is CSARDLRGTESSYNSPLHF. CDR3 bases: TGCAGTGCTAGAGATCTACGGGGCACCGAAAGCTCCTATAATTCACCCCTCCACTTT.

On this clonotype: Being one base from a much bigger clone, this may be a read error. The rearrangement links TRBV6-2 or TRBV6-3 to TRBJ2-2; TRBD1 matches 10 bases. The germline gives CDR1 MNHEY, CDR2 SVGEGT. The ends lost 7 bases at V and 0 bases at J; junction bases unmatched: 11. This CDR3 is built from 18 residues. The CDR3 loop is CASTPWDRGSSNTGELFF. Written as DNA, the CDR3 is TGTGCCAGCACCCCCTGGGACAGGGGTTCCTCGAACACCGGGGAGCTGTTTTTT.

This clonotype was found many times. The rearrangement uses TRBV2 and TRBJ2-1; tentatively, D is TRBD1 (6 bases). Trimming stripped 5 bases from V and 6 bases from J, with 14 bases between. The CDR3 loop spans 14 amino acids. In germline, CDR1 is SNHLY, CDR2 FYNNEI. In DNA, the CDR3 is TGTGCCAGCAGTTTGGACAGAGTGGGCAATGAGCAGTTCTTC. This translates into CASSLDRVGNEQFF. The entire variable domain, with the rest obtained from reference TRBV2 and TRBJ2-1, is as follows: EPEVTQTPSHQVTQMGQEVILRCVPISNHLYFYWYRQILGQKVEFLVSFYNNEISEKSEIFDDQFSVERPDGSNFTLKIRSTKLEDSAMYFCASSLDRVGNEQFFGPGTRLTVL.

The gene calls are TRBV5-1 and TRBJ1-5; D is perhaps TRBD1 (5 bases). The germline CDR1 and CDR2 sequences are SGHRS and YFSETQ. The CDR3 has 15 residues. V shed 0 bases and J shed 6 bases, with 13 bases lying between them. CDR3 nucleotide sequence: TGCGCCAGCAGCTTGGCCCCTAGTGGGGGTCAGCCCCAGCATTTT. It codes for CASSLAPSGGQPQHF.

V usage is TRBV20-1 and J usage is TRBJ2-1; 9 bases are a match to TRBD1. With 3 bases clipped from V and 5 bases from J, the junction kept 5 bases outside the gene matches. This CDR3 is 14 amino acids long. Germline CDR1 reads DFQATT; CDR2 reads SNEGSKA (reference sequence). The CDR3 here is CSASSTGGHNEQFF. The CDR3 nucleotides are TGCAGTGCTAGCTCGACAGGGGGACACAATGAGCAGTTCTTC.

This clonotype was counted at least ten times. This chain joins TRBV28 and TRBJ1-1; no definite D call. The CDR3 covers 11 residues. The ends were cut back, 6 bases at V and 6 bases at J, with 8 bases in the middle. The germline V gene encodes CDR1 MDHEN and CDR2 SYDVKM. CDR3 bases: TGTGCCAGCAGGGAGGGTCCTGAAGCTTTCTTT. This codes for CASREGPEAFF. Looking up the rest from reference TRBV28 and TRBJ1-1 gives the full variable domain: DVKVTQSSRYLVKRTGEKVFLECVQDMDHENMFWYRQDPGLGLRLIYFSYDVKMKEKGDIPEGYSVSREKKERFSLILESASTNQTSMYLCASREGPEAFFGQGTRLTVV.

This clonotype occurred many times. The chain is built from TRBV5-6 and TRBJ2-7; perhaps TRBD2 as D (7 bases). The CDR3 is 13 amino acids. The V gene's germline CDR1 is SGHDT and CDR2 YYEEEE. The germline V and J ends were trimmed by 3 bases and 5 bases, with 12 bases remaining between them. CDR3 sequence reads: CASSWGGGDEQYV. CDR3 DNA: TGTGCCAGCAGCTGGGGGGGGGGCGACGAGCAGTACGTC.

This clonotype was counted ten times or more. The rearrangement uses TRBV20-1 and TRBJ1-4; no firm D call. Trimming shortened V by 1 base and J by 8 bases, and 8 bases separated the two germline ends. Looked up from germline, CDR1 is DFQATT and CDR2 is SNEGSKA (reference sequence). CDR3 length: 12 residues. The CDR3 loop reads CSARVREEKLFF. CDR3 in DNA: TGCAGTGCTAGAGTTCGGGAGGAAAAACTGTTTTTT.